The 17 T cell receptor beta chains below all came from one sample that was sequenced in a study of T cell responses to AZD1222 COVID-19 vaccine. Sequencing used immunoSEQ multiplex PCR; TCRdb keeps in-frame clones, though not all of them. The table lists about 140,000 clones, roughly 91% of them singletons. The specimen was peripheral blood, collected 28 days after the second AZD1222 dose. These receptors came from an adult who received the AZD1222 COVID-19 vaccine.

The chain is built from TRBV11-2 and TRBJ1-3; D perhaps matches TRBD1 (6 bases). The CDR3 length is 18 residues. CDR1 is SGHAT and CDR2 is FQNNGV in the germline V gene. The ends were cut back, 1 base at V and 0 bases at J, with 16 bases in the middle. The CDR3 region is CASSLGRWTAISGNTIYF. CDR3 coding DNA: TGTGCCAGCAGCTTAGGACGGTGGACAGCCATCTCTGGAAACACCATATATTTT. The entire variable domain, with the rest obtained from reference TRBV11-2 and TRBJ1-3, is as follows: EAGVAQSPRYKIIEKRQSVAFWCNPISGHATLYWYQQILGQGPKLLIQFQNNGVVDDSQLPKDRFSAERLKGVDSTLKIQPAKLEDSAVYLCASSLGRWTAISGNTIYFGEGSWLTVV.

The CDR3 DNA reads as TGCGCCAGCAGCCAAGATGGGACAGAGAATGAAAAACTGTTTTTT. It yields the protein CASSQDGTENEKLFF. The V gene is TRBV4-1, the J gene TRBJ1-4; TRBD1 matches at 7 bases. V dropped 0 bases and J dropped 5; count of bases not matched to a gene: 3. CDR3 length: 15 amino acids. From germline, CDR1 is MGHRA and CDR2 YSYEKL.

The genes are TRBV4-2 and TRBJ1-2; D is undetermined. This CDR3 is 18 amino acids long. V lost 6 bases and J lost 4, with 27 bases in between. The V gene's germline CDR1 is LGHNA and CDR2 YNFKEQ. The CDR3 nucleotides are TGTGCCAGCAGACCGATCGACTCGAGAATCGTTAACTTCTATGGCTACACCTTC. Translated: CASRPIDSRIVNFYGYTF.

The chain recombines TRBV11-2 with TRBJ1-4; D not resolved. The V end lost 5 bases, the J end lost 7 bases, and 17 bases lay between the germline ends. This CDR3 spans 15 amino acids. Germline V gene sequence: CDR1 SGHAT, CDR2 FQNNGV. CDR3 loop: CASSGKSGFGEKLFF. The CDR3 DNA sequence: TGTGCCAGCAGCGGAAAGTCGGGGTTTGGTGAAAAACTGTTTTTT.

In its sample, this clone was seen once. This chain links TRBV9 with TRBJ1-3; no clear D gene. Germline values: CDR1 SGDLS, CDR2 YYNGEE. The CDR3 sequence is 15 residues long. V dropped 0 bases and J dropped 2 bases, with 9 bases sitting between them. The CDR3 DNA reads TGTGCCAGCAGCGTAGGTGGATTCGCTGGAAACACCATATATTTT. Amino acid sequence: CASSVGGFAGNTIYF.

V gene TRBV11-1 combines with J gene TRBJ1-2, with D perhaps matching TRBD1 (5 bases). CDR3 size: 15 residues. Trimming cost V 0 bases and J 2 bases, with 10 bases left between them. CDR1 SGHAT and CDR2 FQDESV come from the germline V gene (reference sequence). CDR3 loop: CASSLANQGNYGYTF. CDR3 nucleotides: TGTGCCAGCAGCTTAGCTAACCAGGGCAACTATGGCTACACCTTC. Together with reference TRBV11-1 and TRBJ1-2, the CDR3 gives the full variable domain: EAEVAQSPRYKITEKSQAVAFWCDPISGHATLYWYRQILGQGPELLVQFQDESVVDDSQLPKDRFSAERLKGVDSTLKIQPAELGDSAMYLCASSLANQGNYGYTFGSGTRLTVV.

V usage is TRBV7-2 and J usage is TRBJ2-2; unclear D gene. CDR3 length: 14 residues. Trimming stripped 2 bases from V and 6 bases from J, with 10 bases between. Germline values: CDR1 SGHTA, CDR2 FQGNSA. The CDR3 is CASSLTARAGELFF. CDR3 bases: TGTGCCAGCAGCTTAACGGCCCGCGCCGGGGAGCTGTTTTTT.

The chain couples TRBV5-1 to TRBJ1-4; D gene unclear. V lost 2 bases and J 5 bases, leaving 13 bases between the germline ends. The germline CDR1 and CDR2 sequences are SGHRS and YFSETQ. The CDR3 is 15 residues long. CDR3 protein: CASSFWGEVNEKLFF. The CDR3 DNA reads TGCGCCAGCAGCTTTTGGGGTGAGGTGAATGAAAAACTGTTTTTT.

The chain has TRBV11-2 and TRBJ2-5; the D is unclear. This CDR3 has 18 amino acids. V lost 0 bases to trimming and J lost 5 bases, with 22 bases between them. CDR1 is SGHAT and CDR2 is FQNNGV in the germline V gene. The CDR3 here is CASSLDLRSSGVRETQYF. The CDR3 DNA follows: TGTGCCAGCAGCTTAGATCTTCGTAGTTCAGGCGTGCGGGAGACCCAGTACTTC.

This clone came up a few times. CDR3 sequence reads: CASLAAYEQYF. In nucleotides, the CDR3 is TGTGCCAGCCTAGCGGCCTACGAGCAGTACTTC. This sequence joins TRBV2 and TRBJ2-7, with 7 positions matching TRBD2. The CDR3 is 11 residues long. J was trimmed by 2 bases and V by 8 bases; bases with no gene match: 0. CDR1 SNHLY and CDR2 FYNNEI come from the germline V gene. Full variable domain (outside the CDR3, taken from reference TRBV2 and TRBJ2-7): EPEVTQTPSHQVTQMGQEVILRCVPISNHLYFYWYRQILGQKVEFLVSFYNNEISEKSEIFDDQFSVERPDGSNFTLKIRSTKLEDSAMYFCASLAAYEQYFGPGTRLTVT.

The V call is TRBV28, the J call TRBJ2-3; 8 nucleotides align to TRBD2. J lost 4 bases, V lost 6 bases, and 9 bases had no gene match. CDR3 length equals 15 residues. Germline V gene lookup returns CDR1 MDHEN and CDR2 SYDVKM. CDR3 nucleotides: TGTGCCAGCAGCCCGACTAGCGCCGGGGCAGATACGCAGTATTTT. This gives the protein CASSPTSAGADTQYF.

The chain employs TRBV7-2 and TRBJ2-6; D not certain. The CDR3 has 16 amino acids. Trimming pared 1 base from V and 1 base from J, leaving 8 bases between. Germline assignment: CDR1 SGHTA and CDR2 FQGNSA. CDR3 sequence: CASSLDWSSGANVLTF. In DNA, the CDR3 is TGTGCCAGCAGCTTAGACTGGAGTTCTGGGGCCAACGTCCTGACTTTC.

The chain recombines TRBV28 with TRBJ1-2, with 9 positions matching TRBD1. CDR3 size: 13 residues. Germline V lookup: CDR1 MDHEN, CDR2 SYDVKM. The trim removed 8 bases at V and 8 bases at J, leaving 9 bases unmatched. Here the CDR3 DNA reads TGTGCCAGCTTCAGGACAGGGGAGTCGGGCTACACCTTC. Amino acids: CASFRTGESGYTF.

The V and J genes are TRBV24-1 and TRBJ1-5; perhaps TRBD1 as D (6 bases). This CDR3 region has 16 residues. The germline CDR1 and CDR2 sequences are KGHDR and SFDVKD. The V end lost 3 bases, the J end lost 11 bases, and 22 bases lay between the germline ends. The CDR3 DNA reads as TGTGCCACCAGTGATCCAAAAGGGGGGGCAGGGAGGACCCAGCATTTT. This codes for CATSDPKGGAGRTQHF.

CDR3 nucleotide sequence: TGTGCCAGTAGTATCTTGCTCACCCAAGAGACCCAGTACTTC. It is translated as CASSILLTQETQYF. The chain links TRBV19 to TRBJ2-5; D remains unclear. The CDR3 spans 14 residues. V was cut by 3 bases and J by 1 base, with 9 bases left in between. Germline assignment: CDR1 LNHDA and CDR2 SQIVND (reference sequence).

J is TRBJ2-7 and V is TRBV5-1, with D maybe TRBD2 (6 bases). The CDR3 has 15 amino acids. V lost 2 bases and J 6 bases, leaving 18 bases between the germline ends. Per germline, CDR1 SGHRS and CDR2 YFSETQ. The CDR3 loop reads CASSLLAERASEQYF. CDR3 coding DNA: TGCGCCAGCAGCTTACTAGCTGAGAGGGCGAGCGAGCAGTACTTC.

The rearrangement links TRBV7-3 to TRBJ1-3; unclear D gene. This CDR3 comprises 10 residues. Per the germline V gene, CDR1 is SGHTA and CDR2 is FQGTGA. Between the trimmed V and J ends, which lost 8 bases and 10 bases, there was a span of 9 bases. The CDR3 loop is CASSFPTIYF. CDR3 coding DNA: TGTGCCAGCTCTTTCCCAACCATATATTTT.